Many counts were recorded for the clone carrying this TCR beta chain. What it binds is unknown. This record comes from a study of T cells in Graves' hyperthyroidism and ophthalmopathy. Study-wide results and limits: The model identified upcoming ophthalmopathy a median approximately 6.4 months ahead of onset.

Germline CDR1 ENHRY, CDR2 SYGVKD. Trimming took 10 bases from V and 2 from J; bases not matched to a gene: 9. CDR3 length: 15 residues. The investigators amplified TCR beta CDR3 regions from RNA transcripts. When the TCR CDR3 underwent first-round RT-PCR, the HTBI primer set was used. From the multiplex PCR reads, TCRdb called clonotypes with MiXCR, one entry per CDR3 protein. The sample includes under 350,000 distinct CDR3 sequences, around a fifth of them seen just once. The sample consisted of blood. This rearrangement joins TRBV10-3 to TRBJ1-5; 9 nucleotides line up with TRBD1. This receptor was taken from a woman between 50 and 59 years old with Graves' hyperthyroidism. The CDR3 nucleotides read TGTGCCACCCAGGGACAGGGAGGGGGCAATCAGCCCCAGCATTTT. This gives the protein CATQGQGGGNQPQHF.